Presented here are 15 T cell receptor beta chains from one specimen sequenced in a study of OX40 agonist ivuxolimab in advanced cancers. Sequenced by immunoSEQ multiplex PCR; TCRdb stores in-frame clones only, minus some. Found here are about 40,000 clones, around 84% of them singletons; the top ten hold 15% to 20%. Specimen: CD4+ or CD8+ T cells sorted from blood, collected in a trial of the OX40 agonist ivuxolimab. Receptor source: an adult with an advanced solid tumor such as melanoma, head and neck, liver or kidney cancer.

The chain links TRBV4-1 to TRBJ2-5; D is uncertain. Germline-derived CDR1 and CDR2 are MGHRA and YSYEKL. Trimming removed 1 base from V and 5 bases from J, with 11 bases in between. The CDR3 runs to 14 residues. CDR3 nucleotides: TGCGCCAGCAGCCAAGTTGGTAGCTTGGAGACCCAGTACTTC. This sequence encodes CASSQVGSLETQYF.

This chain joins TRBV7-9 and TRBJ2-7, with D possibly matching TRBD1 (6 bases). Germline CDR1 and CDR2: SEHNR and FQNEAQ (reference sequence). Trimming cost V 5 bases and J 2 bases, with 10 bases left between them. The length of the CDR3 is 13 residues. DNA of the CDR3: TGTGCCAGCAGCCGACAGGTTGCCTACGAGCAGTACTTC. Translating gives CASSRQVAYEQYF.

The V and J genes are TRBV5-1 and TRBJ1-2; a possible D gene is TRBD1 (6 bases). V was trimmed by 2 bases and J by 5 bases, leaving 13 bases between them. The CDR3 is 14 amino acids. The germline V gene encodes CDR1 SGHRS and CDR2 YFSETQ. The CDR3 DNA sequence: TGCGCCAGCAGCTTTACAGGGCAGAGGTATGGCTACACCTTC. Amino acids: CASSFTGQRYGYTF.

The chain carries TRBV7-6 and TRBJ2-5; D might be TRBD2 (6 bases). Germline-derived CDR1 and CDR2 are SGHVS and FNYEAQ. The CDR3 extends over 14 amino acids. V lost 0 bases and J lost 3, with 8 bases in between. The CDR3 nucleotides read TGTGCCAGCAGCTTAGCCGGCGGGGAAGAGACCCAGTACTTC. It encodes CASSLAGGEETQYF.

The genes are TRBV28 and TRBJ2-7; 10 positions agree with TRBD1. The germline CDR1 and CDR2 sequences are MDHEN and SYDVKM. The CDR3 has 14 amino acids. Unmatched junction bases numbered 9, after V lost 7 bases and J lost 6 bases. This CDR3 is CASTLGDRGGEQYF. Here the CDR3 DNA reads TGTGCCAGCACCTTAGGGGACAGGGGTGGCGAGCAGTACTTC.

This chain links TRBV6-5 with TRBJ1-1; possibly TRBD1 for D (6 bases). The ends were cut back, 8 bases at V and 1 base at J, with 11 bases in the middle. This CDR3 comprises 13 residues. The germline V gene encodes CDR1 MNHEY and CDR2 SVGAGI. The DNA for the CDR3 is TGTGCCAGCTGTTCGGACAGGAACACTGAAGCTTTCTTT. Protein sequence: CASCSDRNTEAFF.

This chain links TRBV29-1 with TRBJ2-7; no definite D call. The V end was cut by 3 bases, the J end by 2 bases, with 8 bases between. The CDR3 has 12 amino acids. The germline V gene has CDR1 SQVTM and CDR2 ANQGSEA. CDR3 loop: CSVESNAYEQYF. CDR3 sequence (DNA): TGCAGCGTTGAGTCTAATGCCTACGAGCAGTACTTC.

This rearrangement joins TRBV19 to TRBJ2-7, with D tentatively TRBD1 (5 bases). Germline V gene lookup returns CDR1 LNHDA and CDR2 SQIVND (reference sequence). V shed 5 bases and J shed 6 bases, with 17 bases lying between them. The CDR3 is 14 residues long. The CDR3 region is CASSLRLMGREQYF. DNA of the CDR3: TGTGCCAGTAGTCTCCGCCTCATGGGGCGCGAGCAGTACTTC. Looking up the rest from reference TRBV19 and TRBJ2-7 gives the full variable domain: DGGITQSPKYLFRKEGQNVTLSCEQNLNHDAMYWYRQDPGQGLRLIYYSQIVNDFQKGDIAEGYSVSREKKESFPLTVTSAQKNPTAFYLCASSLRLMGREQYFGPGTRLTVT.

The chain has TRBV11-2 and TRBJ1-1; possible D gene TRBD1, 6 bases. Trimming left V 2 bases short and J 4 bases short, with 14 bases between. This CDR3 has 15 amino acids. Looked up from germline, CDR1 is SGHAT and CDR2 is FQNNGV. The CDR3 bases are TGTGCCAGCAGCTTAACCCAGGGGCAGAGCACTGAAGCTTTCTTT. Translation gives CASSLTQGQSTEAFF.

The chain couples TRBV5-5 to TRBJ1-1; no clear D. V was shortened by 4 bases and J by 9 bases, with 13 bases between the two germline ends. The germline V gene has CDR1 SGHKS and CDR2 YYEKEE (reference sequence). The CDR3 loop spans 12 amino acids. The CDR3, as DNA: TGTGCCAGCAGCCCGGCCCTGGGCAAAGCTTTCTTT. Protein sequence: CASSPALGKAFF.

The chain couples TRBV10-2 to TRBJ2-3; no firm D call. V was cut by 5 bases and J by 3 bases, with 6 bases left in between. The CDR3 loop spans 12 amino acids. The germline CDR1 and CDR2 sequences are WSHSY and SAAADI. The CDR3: CASSLGTDTQYF. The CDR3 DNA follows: TGCGCCAGCAGTTTAGGGACAGATACGCAGTATTTT.

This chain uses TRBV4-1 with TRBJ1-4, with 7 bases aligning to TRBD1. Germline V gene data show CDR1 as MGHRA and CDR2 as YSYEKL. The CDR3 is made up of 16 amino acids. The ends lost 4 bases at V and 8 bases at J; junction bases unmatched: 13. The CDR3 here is CASSRGVRGPKEKLFF. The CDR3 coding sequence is TGCGCCAGCAGCCGAGGGGTTAGGGGGCCGAAGGAAAAACTGTTTTTT.

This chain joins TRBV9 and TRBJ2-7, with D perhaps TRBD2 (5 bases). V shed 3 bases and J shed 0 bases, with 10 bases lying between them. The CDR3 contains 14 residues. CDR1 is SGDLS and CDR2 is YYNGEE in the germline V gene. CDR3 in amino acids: CASSEASRSYEQYF. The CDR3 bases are TGTGCCAGCAGCGAGGCTAGCCGCTCCTACGAGCAGTACTTC.

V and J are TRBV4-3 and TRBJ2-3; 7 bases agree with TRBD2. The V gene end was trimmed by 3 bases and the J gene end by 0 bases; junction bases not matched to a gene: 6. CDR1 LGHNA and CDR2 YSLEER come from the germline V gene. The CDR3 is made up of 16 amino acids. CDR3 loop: CASSQEGGRSTDTQYF. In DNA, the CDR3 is TGCGCCAGCAGCCAGGAGGGAGGGCGTAGCACAGATACGCAGTATTTT.

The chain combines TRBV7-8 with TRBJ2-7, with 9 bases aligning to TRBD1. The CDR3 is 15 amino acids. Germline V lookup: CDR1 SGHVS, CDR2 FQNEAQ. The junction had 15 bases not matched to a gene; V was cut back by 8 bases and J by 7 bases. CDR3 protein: CASLLGTGSHWEQYF. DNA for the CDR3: TGTGCCAGCTTACTGGGGACAGGGTCTCACTGGGAGCAGTACTTC.